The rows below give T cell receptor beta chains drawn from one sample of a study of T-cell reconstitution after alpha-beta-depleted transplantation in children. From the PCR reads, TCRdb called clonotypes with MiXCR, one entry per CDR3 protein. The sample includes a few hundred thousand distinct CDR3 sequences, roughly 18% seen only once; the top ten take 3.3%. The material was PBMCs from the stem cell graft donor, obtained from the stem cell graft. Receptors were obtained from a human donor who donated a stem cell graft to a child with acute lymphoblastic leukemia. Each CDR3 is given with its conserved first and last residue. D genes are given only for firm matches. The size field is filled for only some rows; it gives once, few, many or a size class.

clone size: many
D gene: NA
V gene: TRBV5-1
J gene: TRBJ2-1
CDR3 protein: CASSFGPKQFF
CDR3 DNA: TGCGCCAGCAGCTTCGGGCCCAAGCAGTTCTTC

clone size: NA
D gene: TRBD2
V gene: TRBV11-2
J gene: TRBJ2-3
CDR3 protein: CASSPRLATSTDTQYF
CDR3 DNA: TGTGCCAGCAGCCCAAGACTAGCGACTAGCACAGATACGCAGTATTTT

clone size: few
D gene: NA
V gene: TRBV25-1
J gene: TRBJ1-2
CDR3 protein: CASYAGLHYGYTF
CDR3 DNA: TGTGCCAGCTATGCAGGGTTACACTATGGCTACACCTTC

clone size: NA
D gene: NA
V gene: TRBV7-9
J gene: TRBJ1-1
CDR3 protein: CASATLGGNTEAFF
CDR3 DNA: TGTGCCAGTGCGACGCTGGGGGGGAACACTGAAGCTTTCTTT

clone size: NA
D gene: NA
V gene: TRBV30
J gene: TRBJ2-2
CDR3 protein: CAWSGYGKAGELFF
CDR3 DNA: TGTGCCTGGAGTGGATACGGGAAGGCCGGGGAGCTGTTTTTT

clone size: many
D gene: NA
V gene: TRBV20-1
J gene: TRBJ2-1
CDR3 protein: CSARPQGAGWKFF
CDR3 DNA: TGCAGTGCTAGACCCCAAGGGGCAGGGTGGAAGTTCTTC

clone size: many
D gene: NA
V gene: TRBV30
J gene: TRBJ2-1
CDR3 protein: CAWSREHLEQFF
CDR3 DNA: TGTGCCTGGTCTCGGGAGCACCTTGAGCAGTTCTTC

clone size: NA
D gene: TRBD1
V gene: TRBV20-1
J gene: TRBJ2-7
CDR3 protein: CSASDGQGGYEQYF
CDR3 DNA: TGCAGTGCTAGCGACGGACAGGGGGGCTACGAGCAGTACTTC

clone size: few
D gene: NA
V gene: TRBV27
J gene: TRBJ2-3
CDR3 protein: CASRGGTDTQYF
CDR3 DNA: TGTGCCAGCAGGGGGGGCACAGATACGCAGTATTTT

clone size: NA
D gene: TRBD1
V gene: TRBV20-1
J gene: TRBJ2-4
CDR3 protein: CSSGGRRNIQYF
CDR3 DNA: TGCAGTTCAGGGGGACGGAGGAACATTCAGTACTTC

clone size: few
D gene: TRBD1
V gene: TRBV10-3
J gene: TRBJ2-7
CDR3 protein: CAIRGTGTEYYYEQYF
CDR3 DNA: TGTGCCATCAGGGGGACAGGGACCGAATACTACTACGAGCAGTACTTC

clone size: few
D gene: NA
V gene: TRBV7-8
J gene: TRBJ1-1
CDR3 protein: CASSLALSVMGTEAFF
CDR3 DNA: TGTGCCAGCAGCTTAGCGCTGTCCGTCATGGGTACTGAAGCTTTCTTT

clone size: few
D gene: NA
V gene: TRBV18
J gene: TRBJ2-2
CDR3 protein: CASSLGGTLNTGELFF
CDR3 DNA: TGTGCCAGCTCCCTTGGAGGGACATTGAACACCGGGGAGCTGTTTTTT

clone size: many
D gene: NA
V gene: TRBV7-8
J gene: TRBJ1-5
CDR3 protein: CASSLWRNQPQHF
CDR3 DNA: TGTGCCAGCAGCTTGTGGAGGAATCAGCCCCAGCATTTT

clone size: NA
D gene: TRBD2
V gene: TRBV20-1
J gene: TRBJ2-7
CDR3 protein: CSARDLREGRYEQYF
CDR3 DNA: TGCAGTGCTAGAGATCTGCGGGAGGGCCGGTACGAGCAGTACTTC

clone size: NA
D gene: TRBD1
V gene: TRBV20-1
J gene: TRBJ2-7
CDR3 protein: CSARSKGTASSYEQYF
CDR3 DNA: TGCAGTGCTAGATCAAAAGGGACAGCCAGCTCCTACGAGCAGTACTTC

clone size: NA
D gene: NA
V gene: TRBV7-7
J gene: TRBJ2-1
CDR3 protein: CASSPRVGGMNEQFF
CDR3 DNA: TGTGCCAGCAGCCCTCGTGTCGGGGGTATGAATGAGCAGTTCTTC

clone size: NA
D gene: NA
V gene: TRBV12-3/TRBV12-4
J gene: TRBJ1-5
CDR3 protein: CASSHIGGKGNQPQHF
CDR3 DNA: TGTGCCAGCAGCCATATCGGGGGGAAGGGCAATCAGCCCCAGCATTTT

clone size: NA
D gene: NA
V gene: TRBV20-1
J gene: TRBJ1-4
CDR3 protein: CSARNIMGENEKLFF
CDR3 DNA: TGCAGTGCTAGAAATATTATGGGGGAGAATGAAAAACTGTTTTTT

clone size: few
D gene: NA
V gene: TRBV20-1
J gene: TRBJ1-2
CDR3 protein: CSAPSGVPYGYTF
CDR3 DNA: TGCAGTGCGCCATCCGGGGTACCCTATGGCTACACCTTC

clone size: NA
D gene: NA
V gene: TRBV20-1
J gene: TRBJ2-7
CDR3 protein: CSARTSYEQYF
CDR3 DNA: TGCAGTGCTAGGACTTCTTACGAGCAGTACTTC

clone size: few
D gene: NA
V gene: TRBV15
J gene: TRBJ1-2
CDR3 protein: CATSRRVGGYGYTF
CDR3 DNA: TGTGCCACCAGCAGAAGGGTCGGGGGCTATGGCTACACCTTC

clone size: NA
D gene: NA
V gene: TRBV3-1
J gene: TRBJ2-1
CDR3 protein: CASSPGASSYNEQFF
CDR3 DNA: TGTGCCAGCAGTCCCGGGGCCAGCTCCTACAATGAGCAGTTCTTC

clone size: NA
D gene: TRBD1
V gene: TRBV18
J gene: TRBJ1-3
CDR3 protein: CASSPTGALLLSGNTIYF
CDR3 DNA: TGTGCCAGCTCGCCGACAGGGGCCCTCCTCCTCTCTGGAAACACCATATATTTT

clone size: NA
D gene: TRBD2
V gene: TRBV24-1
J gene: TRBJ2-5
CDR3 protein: CATSDASSGKETQYF
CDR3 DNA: TGTGCCACCAGTGACGCCTCTAGCGGGAAGGAGACCCAGTACTTC

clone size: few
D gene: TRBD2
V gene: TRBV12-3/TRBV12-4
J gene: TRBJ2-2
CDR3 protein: CASTLTSTLANTGELFF
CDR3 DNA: TGTGCCAGCACCTTGACTAGCACTCTCGCGAACACCGGGGAGCTGTTTTTT

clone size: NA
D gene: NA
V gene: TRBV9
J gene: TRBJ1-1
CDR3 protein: CASSEAANTEAFF
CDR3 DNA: TGTGCCAGCAGCGAGGCGGCGAACACTGAAGCTTTCTTT

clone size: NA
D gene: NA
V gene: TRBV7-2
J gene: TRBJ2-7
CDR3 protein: CASSLGLAPSQQYF
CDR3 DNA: TGTGCCAGCAGCTTAGGACTGGCCCCCAGCCAGCAGTACTTC

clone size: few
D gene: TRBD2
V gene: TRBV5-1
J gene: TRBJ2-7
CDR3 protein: CASSAKREVNYEQYF
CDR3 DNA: TGCGCCAGCAGCGCAAAGCGGGAGGTAAACTACGAGCAGTACTTC